This T cell receptor beta chain was sequenced in a study of blood T cell repertoires in COVID-19. Whole-study context: T cells, B-cell-depleted T cells, or PBMCs provided the cDNA or gDNA that served as material.

The assay was immunoSEQ multiplex PCR, and TCRdb's table has in-frame clones only and misses some. The table has roughly 480,000 clones, approximately 89% seen once; the top ten hold about 0.91%. V lost 5 bases, J lost 0 bases, and 5 bases stayed unmatched. The CDR3 extends over 16 amino acids. Germline-derived CDR1 and CDR2 are SGHNT and YYREEE (reference sequence). This TCR was sampled from a man between 18 and 29 years old with COVID-19, enrolled during active disease. The J gene is TRBJ2-6, the V gene TRBV5-4, with 7 nucleotides matching TRBD1. Material for sequencing was peripheral blood. The CDR3: CASSPGQVSGANVLTF. CDR3 nucleotide sequence: TGTGCCAGCAGTCCCGGACAGGTCTCTGGGGCCAACGTCCTGACTTTC.